These 23 T cell receptor beta chains came from one sample sequenced in a study of blood T cell repertoires in COVID-19. TCRdb's copy holds only in-frame clones and misses some; the assay was immunoSEQ multiplex PCR. The data show 120,000 to 150,000 clones, with approximately 85% seen just once and about 2.6% held by the top ten. Sequencing used peripheral blood. These receptors were obtained from a human donor with acute or convalescent COVID-19. The donor label of this sample is uncertain.

V gene TRBV5-8 combines with J gene TRBJ2-2, with 7 bases identical to TRBD1. V shed 5 bases, J shed 1 base, and the junction held 5 bases outside the gene matches. CDR1 is SGHTS and CDR2 is YDEGEE in the germline V gene. The CDR3 sequence is 15 residues long. CDR3 coding DNA: TGTGCCAGCAGTCTGGACAGGTTGAACACCGGGGAGCTGTTTTTT. Translation gives CASSLDRLNTGELFF.

This sequence joins TRBV28 and TRBJ2-5, with D possibly being TRBD2 (5 bases). Trimming stripped 5 bases from V and 3 bases from J, with 16 bases between. The CDR3 length is 15 residues. Germline V gene lookup returns CDR1 MDHEN and CDR2 SYDVKM. The CDR3 protein is CASSPVSGLKETQYF. In DNA form, the CDR3 reads TGTGCCAGCAGTCCCGTCTCGGGGTTGAAAGAGACCCAGTACTTC.

The V call is TRBV18, the J call TRBJ1-4; 8 nucleotides match TRBD1. After removal of 6 bases from V and 6 bases from J, the junction contained 6 bases not matched to a gene. The CDR3 has 14 residues. The V gene's germline CDR1 is KGHSH and CDR2 LQKENI. The CDR3 coding sequence is TGTGCCAGCTCGCAAGGACAGGGTTATGAAAAACTGTTTTTT. Its protein is CASSQGQGYEKLFF.

This rearrangement joins TRBV5-1 to TRBJ1-1; the match to TRBD1 covers 9 bases. The CDR3 covers 17 residues. The germline CDR1 and CDR2 sequences are SGHRS and YFSETQ. With V trimmed by 0 bases and J by 5 bases, 11 bases remained unmatched. CDR3 in DNA: TGCGCCAGCAGCTTGGCGCCCCCACAGGGGGCCAGTACTGAAGCTTTCTTT. It yields the protein CASSLAPPQGASTEAFF.

The chain joins TRBV6-1 to TRBJ1-3; 8 nucleotides align to TRBD1. Germline V lookup: CDR1 MNHNS, CDR2 SASEGT. V shed 0 bases, J shed 4 bases, and the junction held 11 bases outside the gene matches. This CDR3 is built from 18 residues. The CDR3 coding sequence is TGTGCCAGCAGTGAAGCGGGTCGACAGGGGAAAGGGGGAAACACCATATATTTT. This gives the protein CASSEAGRQGKGGNTIYF.

The J gene is TRBJ2-7, the V gene TRBV6-5; D may be TRBD2 (5 bases). From germline, CDR1 is MNHEY and CDR2 SVGAGI. The ends were cut back, 8 bases at V and 3 bases at J, with 17 bases in the middle. The CDR3 is 14 residues long. The CDR3 coding sequence is TGTGCCAGCTGCGGGCAGACGAACGACTACGAGCAGTACTTC. Protein sequence: CASCGQTNDYEQYF.

In its sample, this clone was seen once. The chain has TRBV6-6 and TRBJ2-3, with 12 positions matching TRBD1. The trim removed 0 bases at V and 5 bases at J, leaving 3 bases unmatched. Germline V lookup: CDR1 MNHNY, CDR2 SVGAGI (reference sequence). CDR3 length: 16 amino acids. The CDR3 protein is CASSYSGQGAGDTQYF. CDR3 sequence (DNA): TGTGCCAGCAGTTACTCGGGACAGGGGGCGGGAGATACGCAGTATTTT.

This clone was observed a single time. CDR3 loop: CASSLQRGPTYEQYF. The CDR3 DNA follows: TGTGCCAGCAGCCTTCAGCGGGGGCCTACCTACGAGCAGTACTTC. The V and J genes are TRBV7-8 and TRBJ2-7; 8 bases map to TRBD2. The CDR3 covers 15 residues. V dropped 5 bases and J dropped 2; count of bases not matched to a gene: 8. CDR1 is SGHVS and CDR2 is FQNEAQ in the germline V gene.

This clone came up once. The genes are TRBV4-2 and TRBJ2-5; 16 bases agree with TRBD2. In germline, CDR1 is LGHNA, CDR2 YNFKEQ. V shed 4 bases and J 0 bases; nucleotides not matched to a gene: 8. CDR3 length equals 19 residues. This chain's CDR3 is CASSPGTSGGAGNQETQYF. The CDR3 nucleotides read TGTGCCAGCAGCCCGGGGACTAGCGGGGGGGCCGGGAACCAAGAGACCCAGTACTTC.

The chain has TRBV12-3 or TRBV12-4 and TRBJ1-2, with 7 nucleotides matching TRBD1. The V segment lost 6 bases and the J segment 7 bases; nucleotides outside the gene matches: 8. This CDR3 region has 13 residues. The CDR3 reads CASRPTGASGYTF. CDR3 nucleotide sequence: TGTGCCAGCAGACCTACAGGGGCAAGTGGCTACACCTTC.

This chain uses TRBV7-2 with TRBJ2-2, with unresolved D. The CDR3 sequence is 13 residues long. CDR1 is SGHTA and CDR2 is FQGNSA in the germline V gene. Trimming pared 5 bases from V and 3 bases from J, leaving 7 bases between. CDR3 nucleotide sequence: TGTGCCAGCAGCCCGCAGGACACCGGGGAGCTGTTTTTT. Residues: CASSPQDTGELFF. The full variable domain, with the rest looked up from reference TRBV7-2 and TRBJ2-2, is GAGVSQSPSNKVTEKGKDVELRCDPISGHTALYWYRQSLGQGLEFLIYFQGNSAPDKSGLPSDRFSAERTGGSVSTLTIQRTQQEDSAVYLCASSPQDTGELFFGEGSRLTVL.

V usage is TRBV6-5 and J usage is TRBJ2-1; 7 positions match TRBD1. The CDR3 has 14 amino acids. The trim removed 6 bases at V and 6 bases at J, leaving 8 bases unmatched. Looked up from germline, CDR1 is MNHEY and CDR2 is SVGAGI. The CDR3 region has the DNA TGTGCCAGCAGGGCCCAGGGGGAGACCAATGAGCAGTTCTTC. Encoded protein: CASRAQGETNEQFF.

This chain joins TRBV7-3 and TRBJ1-1; 8 nucleotides match TRBD1. The V gene end was trimmed by 5 bases and the J gene end by 8 bases; junction bases not matched to a gene: 7. The germline V gene encodes CDR1 SGHTA and CDR2 FQGTGA. The CDR3 contains 13 residues. The CDR3 DNA sequence: TGTGCCAGCAGCCCCTACGGGGACAGGGAAGCTTTCTTT. This codes for CASSPYGDREAFF. Combining the CDR3 with reference TRBV7-3 and TRBJ1-1 gives the whole variable domain GAGVSQTPSNKVTEKGKYVELRCDPISGHTALYWYRQSLGQGPEFLIYFQGTGAADDSGLPNDRFFAVRPEGSVSTLKIQRTERGDSAVYLCASSPYGDREAFFGQGTRLTVV.

The chain joins TRBV6-2 or TRBV6-3 to TRBJ2-7, with D tentatively TRBD2 (5 bases). V lost 0 bases and J lost 0, with 27 bases in between. Germline V lookup: CDR1 MNHEY, CDR2 SVGEGT. The CDR3 consists of 21 residues. Written as DNA, the CDR3 is TGTGCCAGCAGTTACTCGGGTATTGGGAGTAGCGCTGGCCGGAGCTCCTACGAGCAGTACGTC. Translating gives CASSYSGIGSSAGRSSYEQYV.

The rearrangement uses TRBV7-8 and TRBJ2-1, with TRBD2 matching 9 bases. The CDR3 spans 15 residues. V was pared by 5 bases and J by 3 bases, with 5 bases of the junction left unmatched. CDR1 is SGHVS, CDR2 FQNEAQ, per germline. CDR3 coding DNA: TGTGCCAGCAGCGCCCAGACTAGCGGCTACAATGAGCAGTTCTTC. It codes for CASSAQTSGYNEQFF.

The V and J genes are TRBV27 and TRBJ2-3, with 11 bases that match TRBD2. In germline, CDR1 is MNHEY, CDR2 SMNVEV (reference sequence). The CDR3 sequence is 16 residues long. V was pared by 3 bases and J by 6 bases, with 8 bases of the junction left unmatched. The DNA of the CDR3 is TGTGCCAGCAGTTTTATAACTAGCGGGGGCCCCGATACGCAGTATTTT. It is translated as CASSFITSGGPDTQYF.

The V gene is TRBV18, the J gene TRBJ1-2, with a possible D match to TRBD1 (6 bases). Per the germline V gene, CDR1 is KGHSH and CDR2 is LQKENI. CDR3 length equals 14 residues. V lost 3 bases, J lost 8 bases, and 16 bases lay in between. The CDR3 bases are TGTGCCAGCTCACCTTTACAGGGAGAGCGGGGCTACACCTTC. This codes for CASSPLQGERGYTF. The variable domain in full, with the rest retrieved from reference TRBV18 and TRBJ1-2, is NAGVMQNPRHLVRRRGQEARLRCSPMKGHSHVYWYRQLPEEGLKFMVYLQKENIIDESGMPKERFSAEFPKEGPSILRIQQVVRGDSAAYFCASSPLQGERGYTFGSGTRLTVV.

V usage is TRBV5-1 and J usage is TRBJ2-7, with D maybe TRBD2 (5 bases). The CDR3 sequence is 15 residues long. CDR1 and CDR2 (germline): SGHRS, YFSETQ. V was cut by 5 bases and J by 1 base, with 16 bases left in between. The CDR3 reads CASSRNGDNSYEQYF. In nucleotides, the CDR3 is TGCGCCAGCAGTAGGAACGGGGATAATTCCTACGAGCAGTACTTC.

The V call is TRBV7-2, the J call TRBJ2-1; D possibly corresponds to TRBD2 (5 bases). This CDR3 spans 15 amino acids. CDR1 is SGHTA and CDR2 is FQGNSA in the germline V gene. Trimming stripped 5 bases from V and 0 bases from J, with 11 bases between. The CDR3 protein is CASSQAASSYNEQFF. The CDR3 coding sequence is TGTGCCAGCAGCCAAGCGGCCAGCTCCTACAATGAGCAGTTCTTC.

This clone occurred a few times. This chain uses TRBV18 with TRBJ1-3; D is uncertain. CDR3 size: 19 residues. The germline gives CDR1 KGHSH, CDR2 LQKENI. Trimming stripped 3 bases from V and 4 bases from J, with 25 bases between. CDR3 DNA sequence: TGTGCCAGCTCACCTTCGCGGGATAGCCTCTGGCATTCGGGAAACACCATATATTTT. Its translation: CASSPSRDSLWHSGNTIYF. Based on the CDR3 plus reference TRBV18 and TRBJ1-3, the full variable domain is NAGVMQNPRHLVRRRGQEARLRCSPMKGHSHVYWYRQLPEEGLKFMVYLQKENIIDESGMPKERFSAEFPKEGPSILRIQQVVRGDSAAYFCASSPSRDSLWHSGNTIYFGEGSWLTVV.

This clone was seen once. One end of the junction is discordant with germline, which a read error may explain. The V gene is TRBV24-1, the J gene TRBJ1-5, with 7 bases identical to TRBD1. The germline gives CDR1 KGHDR, CDR2 SFDVKD. This CDR3 is 14 amino acids long. The CDR3 sequence is CATSPGQSGQPQHF. CDR3 in DNA: TGTGCTACCAGCCCGGGACAGTCGGGTCAGCCCCAGCATTTT.

This clone occurred a few times. The chain couples TRBV29-1 to TRBJ1-1, with D possibly TRBD1 on 6 matching bases. The V gene's germline CDR1 is SQVTM and CDR2 ANQGSEA. Trimming shortened V by 6 bases and J by 3 bases, and 20 bases separated the two germline ends. The CDR3 loop spans 15 amino acids. CDR3 region: CSVDDFRPGDTEAFF. Here the CDR3 DNA reads TGCAGCGTCGACGATTTCCGGCCAGGGGACACTGAAGCTTTCTTT.

The V gene is TRBV6-5, the J gene TRBJ2-3; TRBD2 aligns across 8 bases. J gave up 1 base and V 10 bases, and 4 bases lay outside the gene matches. From germline, CDR1 is MNHEY and CDR2 SVGAGI. This CDR3 comprises 13 residues. CDR3 amino acids: CATKTSGTDTQYF. CDR3 nucleotide sequence: TGTGCCACCAAGACTAGCGGCACAGATACGCAGTATTTT.